Listed below are T cell receptor beta chains from one sample, sequenced in a study of cytomegalovirus exposure and HLA in healthy donors. Assay used: immunoSEQ multiplex PCR; TCRdb lists only in-frame clones, some missing. Of 98,000 or so clones listed, 76% are singletons. Sequencing was carried out using PBMCs. These receptors all come from a man aged 35-49 years in good health and CMV-seronegative. CDR3s include the opening cysteine and the closing phenylalanine or tryptophan. A D gene is named only where the DNA matches it firmly. Rows give clone size only sometimes, using once, few, many, or a class for an expanded clone.

abundance | d_gene | j_gene | v_gene | CDR3aa | CDR3nt
once | TRBD2 | TRBJ2-7 | TRBV27 | CASSFSREAYEQYF | TGTGCCAGCAGTTTTTCGCGGGAGGCCTACGAGCAGTACTTC
. | TRBD1 | TRBJ1-6 | TRBV6-6 | CASNVQGQRNSPLHF | TGTGCCAGCAACGTACAGGGGCAGCGTAATTCACCCCTCCACTTT
. | . | TRBJ1-4 | TRBV2 | CASTGSTNEKLFF | TGTGCCAGCACGGGGTCAACTAATGAAAAACTGTTTTTT
. | . | TRBJ1-3 | TRBV18 | CASSAGSSGNTIYF | TGTGCCAGCTCGGCGGGGTCCTCTGGAAACACCATATATTTT
. | TRBD1 | TRBJ1-1 | TRBV14 | CASSLQGRGPGTEAFF | TGTGCCAGCAGCCTTCAGGGCAGGGGGCCGGGCACTGAAGCTTTCTTT
. | . | TRBJ2-2 | TRBV9 | CASSVGEVGTGELFF | TGTGCCAGCAGCGTAGGGGAGGTAGGCACCGGGGAGCTGTTTTTT
. | TRBD1 | TRBJ2-5 | TRBV19 | CASSPGTGVSQETQYF | TGTGCCAGTAGTCCCGGGACAGGGGTGTCCCAAGAGACCCAGTACTTC
. | . | TRBJ2-7 | TRBV6-5 | CASSPTNGGYEQYF | TGTGCCAGCAGCCCCACCAACGGGGGCTACGAGCAGTACTTC
. | . | TRBJ2-1 | TRBV27 | CASSFNENNEQFF | TGTGCCAGCAGTTTTAATGAGAACAATGAGCAGTTCTTC
. | . | TRBJ2-7 | TRBV5-4 | CASSAGLGVRHEQYF | TGCGCCAGCAGCGCCGGACTGGGAGTGAGGCACGAGCAGTACTTC
. | . | TRBJ2-1 | TRBV5-6 | CASSSGLYNEQFF | TGTGCCAGCAGCTCGGGACTCTACAATGAGCAGTTCTTC
. | . | TRBJ2-3 | TRBV30 | CAWSVGGLGTDTQYF | TGTGCCTGGAGTGTTGGGGGCCTGGGGACAGATACGCAGTATTTT
. | . | TRBJ2-2 | TRBV5-1 | CASSFGGPNTGELFF | TGCGCCAGCAGCTTTGGGGGCCCGAACACCGGGGAGCTGTTTTTT
. | . | TRBJ2-7 | TRBV5-1 | CASSLAGQDYEQYF | TGCGCCAGCAGCTTGGCGGGACAAGACTACGAGCAGTACTTC
once | TRBD2 | TRBJ2-3 | TRBV9 | CASNRGVGTDTQYF | TGTGCCAGCAACCGGGGGGTCGGCACAGATACGCAGTATTTT
once | . | TRBJ1-6 | TRBV14 | CASSQESGSNSPFHF | TGTGCCAGCAGCCAAGAATCCGGGTCAAATTCACCCTTCCACTTT
. | TRBD1 | TRBJ1-2 | TRBV19 | CASSMANYLSGTENYGYTF | TGTGCCAGTAGTATGGCTAATTACCTTTCCGGGACAGAGAACTATGGCTACACCTTC
once | . | TRBJ2-7 | TRBV2 | CASRKEAGPYEQYF | TGTGCCAGCAGGAAGGAGGCGGGCCCCTACGAGCAGTACTTC
. | . | TRBJ2-2 | TRBV5-1 | CASSTMGGARTGELFF | TGCGCCAGCAGCACCATGGGGGGGGCTCGGACCGGGGAGCTGTTTTTT
. | . | TRBJ1-6 | TRBV6-5 | CASSPTRNNSPLHF | TGTGCCAGCAGTCCCACGAGAAACAATTCACCCCTCCACTTT
. | . | TRBJ2-1 | TRBV25-1 | CASSDRAGTYNEQFF | TGTGCCAGCAGTGATCGAGCGGGGACATACAATGAGCAGTTCTTC
. | TRBD1 | TRBJ1-5 | TRBV18 | CASSPTGTGLSNQPQHF | TGTGCCAGCTCGCCTACCGGGACAGGGCTTAGCAATCAGCCCCAGCATTTT
. | TRBD1 | TRBJ2-4 | TRBV28 | CASSSIGTADSDIQYF | TGTGCCAGCAGTTCAATCGGGACAGCCGATAGTGACATTCAGTACTTC
. | . | TRBJ1-1 | TRBV12-5 | CASVRSGLSTEAFF | TGTGCTAGTGTCCGCAGTGGGCTTTCTACTGAAGCTTTCTTT
. | . | TRBJ2-3 | TRBV29-1 | CSVGGEFLETQYF | TGCAGCGTAGGTGGAGAATTTCTTGAGACGCAGTATTTT
few | . | TRBJ1-1 | TRBV5-8 | CASSAGGLRAEAFF | TGTGCCAGCAGCGCGGGGGGACTTAGGGCTGAAGCTTTCTTT
. | . | TRBJ2-7 | TRBV14 | CASSPLGARLDEQYF | TGTGCCAGCAGCCCGTTAGGGGCGAGGTTGGACGAGCAGTACTTC
. | . | TRBJ2-1 | TRBV18 | CASSPVNSYNEQFF | TGTGCCAGCTCACCAGTTAATTCCTACAATGAGCAGTTCTTC
once | . | TRBJ1-3 | TRBV5-4 | CASSPSRGGNTIYF | TGTGCCAGCAGCCCCAGCAGGGGTGGAAACACCATATATTTT
. | . | TRBJ1-3 | TRBV29-1 | CSVSPGNTIYF | TGCAGCGTCTCCCCCGGAAACACCATATATTTT
. | . | TRBJ2-7 | TRBV28 | CASSRQQSSYEQYF | TGTGCCAGCTCCCGTCAACAGAGCTCCTACGAGCAGTACTTC
once | TRBD1 | TRBJ2-5 | TRBV9 | CASSASHRGLLETQYF | TGTGCCAGCAGCGCCTCTCACAGGGGGCTTCTAGAGACCCAGTACTTC
. | TRBD1 | TRBJ2-3 | TRBV25-1 | CASSTRDRDRYTDTQYF | TGTGCCAGCAGTACTCGGGACAGGGACCGATACACAGATACGCAGTATTTT
. | . | TRBJ1-6 | TRBV11-1 | CASSLQGLYSPLHF | TGTGCCAGCAGCTTACAGGGGCTTTATTCACCCCTCCACTTT
. | . | TRBJ2-7 | TRBV27 | CASSPLGAAAYEQYF | TGTGCCAGCAGCCCTTTAGGGGCAGCTGCTTACGAGCAGTACTTC
few | TRBD1 | TRBJ1-5 | TRBV19 | CASTGDSSTGQPQHF | TGTGCCAGTACTGGGGACAGTTCCACGGGACAGCCCCAGCATTTT
. | TRBD1 | TRBJ2-4 | TRBV19 | CASTQTGTAKNIQYF | TGTGCCAGTACCCAGACAGGGACCGCCAAAAACATTCAGTACTTC
once | . | TRBJ1-3 | TRBV18 | CASSLTGTSSSGNTIYF | TGTGCCAGCTCACTGACCGGGACATCCAGCTCTGGAAACACCATATATTTT
few | TRBD1 | TRBJ1-2 | TRBV5-6 | CASSLVGQEYGYTF | TGTGCCAGCAGCTTGGTAGGACAGGAGTATGGCTACACCTTC
. | TRBD2 | TRBJ2-5 | TRBV18 | CASSPQAASGSETQYF | TGTGCCAGCTCACCCCAAGCTGCTAGCGGGAGCGAGACCCAGTACTTC
. | TRBD2 | TRBJ2-7 | TRBV5-5 | CASNLAGGREQYF | TGTGCCAGCAACCTAGCGGGAGGGCGCGAGCAGTACTTC
once | . | TRBJ1-5 | TRBV5-1 | CASSPVGRPTPHQPQHF | TGCGCCAGCAGCCCCGTGGGGAGGCCTACCCCCCATCAGCCCCAGCATTTT
few | TRBD2 | TRBJ2-7 | TRBV6-5 | CASSYSISGVAHEQYF | TGTGCCAGCAGTTACTCGATTAGCGGGGTGGCCCACGAGCAGTACTTC
. | . | TRBJ1-5 | TRBV25-1 | CASSGTTNNQPQHF | TGTGCCAGCAGTGGGACAACGAACAATCAGCCCCAGCATTTT
. | . | TRBJ1-1 | TRBV19 | CASSISLNTEAFF | TGTGCCAGTAGTATCTCCCTGAACACTGAAGCTTTCTTT
. | . | TRBJ2-6 | TRBV29-1 | CSVATLTGSGANVLTF | TGCAGCGTCGCAACATTGACAGGCTCTGGGGCCAACGTCCTGACTTTC
. | TRBD2 | TRBJ2-7 | TRBV15 | CATSGGRASEQYF | TGTGCCACCAGCGGCGGGAGGGCCAGCGAGCAGTACTTC
. | . | TRBJ1-1 | TRBV28 | CASSLLYTEAFF | TGTGCCAGCAGTCTCCTATACACTGAAGCTTTCTTT
few | . | TRBJ1-1 | TRBV5-5 | CASSLGQHTEAFF | TGTGCCAGCAGCTTGGGACAGCACACTGAAGCTTTCTTT
once | . | TRBJ1-6 | TRBV7-6 | CASSPGGGNSPLHF | TGTGCCAGCAGCCCGGGGGGCGGAAATTCACCCCTCCACTTT
few | . | TRBJ1-4 | TRBV28 | CASYGLNEKLFF | TGTGCCAGCTATGGGCTGAATGAAAAACTGTTTTTT